Each of the 19 T cell receptor beta chains below was sequenced from the same sample in a study of cytomegalovirus exposure and HLA in healthy donors. PCR used 60 Vbeta primers and 13 Jbeta primers. This table comes from immunoSEQ multiplex PCR, and its TCRdb copy is limited to in-frame clones, with some not included. Its clone listing holds roughly 110,000 clones. The source material was PBMCs. The receptors derive from a man between 25 and 39 years old in good health and CMV-seronegative.

This chain links TRBV27 with TRBJ1-1; 8 nucleotides line up with TRBD1. V gave up 11 bases and J gave up 5 bases; unmatched junction bases: 10. The CDR3 loop spans 13 amino acids. Looked up from germline, CDR1 is MNHEY and CDR2 is SMNVEV (reference sequence). The CDR3 protein is CASAQGARTEAFF. The CDR3 DNA reads as TGTGCCTCAGCTCAGGGGGCGCGTACTGAAGCTTTCTTT.

The chain links TRBV11-2 to TRBJ2-1; tentatively, D is TRBD2 (6 bases). The germline V gene encodes CDR1 SGHAT and CDR2 FQNNGV. Trimming stripped 0 bases from V and 12 bases from J, with 12 bases between. The CDR3 length is 13 residues. The CDR3 protein is CASSLEDTRGQFF. CDR3 nucleotides: TGTGCCAGCAGCTTAGAGGACACGCGGGGGCAGTTCTTC.

The chain has TRBV5-4 and TRBJ1-1, with D perhaps matching TRBD1 (6 bases). The CDR3 runs to 13 residues. V was cut by 3 bases and J by 1 base, with 7 bases left in between. The germline V gene encodes CDR1 SGHNT and CDR2 YYREEE (reference sequence). The CDR3 DNA is TGTGCCAGCAGCTGGACAGAGAACACTGAAGCTTTCTTT. Amino acids: CASSWTENTEAFF.

The V gene is TRBV9, the J gene TRBJ1-1, with D possibly matching TRBD1 (6 bases). Germline values: CDR1 SGDLS, CDR2 YYNGEE. Trimming stripped 0 bases from V and 6 bases from J, with 12 bases between. This CDR3 spans 14 amino acids. The CDR3 here is CASSVGGRGAEAFF. The DNA of the CDR3 is TGTGCCAGCAGCGTAGGGGGGAGGGGGGCTGAAGCTTTCTTT.

The chain combines TRBV6-1 with TRBJ2-5, with TRBD2 as a possible D gene (5 bases). The DNA end favors TRBJ2-7, so the J call may be wrong. Germline lookup yields CDR1 MNHNS and CDR2 SASEGT. The CDR3 has 12 residues. CDR3 amino acids: CASSGRDYEQYF. The DNA for the CDR3 is TGTGCCAGCAGTGGCCGGGACTACGAGCAGTACTTC.

The rearrangement links TRBV7-2 to TRBJ1-5; 9 bases are shared with TRBD1. J was trimmed by 7 bases and V by 4 bases; bases with no gene match: 8. Germline V gives CDR1 SGHTA, CDR2 FQGNSA. This CDR3 region has 15 residues. This CDR3 is CASSSSPGQGQPQHF. The CDR3 DNA follows: TGTGCCAGCAGCTCCTCCCCGGGACAGGGACAGCCCCAGCATTTT.

The genes are TRBV2 and TRBJ1-6; 9 bases agree with TRBD1. The germline V gene has CDR1 SNHLY and CDR2 FYNNEI. Trimming removed 4 bases from V and 7 bases from J; junction bases left unmatched: 11. The CDR3 extends over 17 amino acids. CDR3 sequence: CASSALLQTGGNSPLHF. DNA for the CDR3: TGTGCCAGCAGTGCCCTTCTGCAGACAGGGGGGAATTCACCCCTCCACTTT.

The genes are TRBV5-5 and TRBJ2-7; D is uncertain. V was shortened by 0 bases and J by 3 bases, with 13 bases between the two germline ends. This CDR3 spans 15 amino acids. The germline CDR1 and CDR2 sequences are SGHKS and YYEKEE (reference sequence). The CDR3 nucleotides read TGTGCCAGCAGCTTGGGTGGAGCTGGCTACTACGAGCAGTACTTC. Translation gives CASSLGGAGYYEQYF.

CDR3 region: CATSRGTSGGPSTDTQYF. The CDR3 nucleotides are TGTGCCACCAGCAGAGGGACTAGCGGGGGACCCAGCACAGATACGCAGTATTTT. The V call is TRBV15, the J call TRBJ2-3, with 13 bases identical to TRBD2. In germline, CDR1 is LNHNV, CDR2 YYDKDF (reference sequence). The CDR3 runs to 18 residues. Germline trimming cut 1 base from V and 0 bases from J; bases unmatched to any gene: 4.

This chain connects TRBV6-1 to TRBJ2-1; D perhaps matches TRBD1 (6 bases). The germline V and J ends were trimmed by 6 bases and 8 bases, with 11 bases remaining between them. The germline V gene encodes CDR1 MNHNS and CDR2 SASEGT. The CDR3 runs 12 residues. As DNA, the CDR3 is TGTGCCAGCAGCCCACAGGGCTATGAGCAGTTCTTC. It encodes CASSPQGYEQFF.

V is TRBV5-1 and J is TRBJ2-7, with a possible D match to TRBD2 (6 bases). The CDR3 loop spans 14 amino acids. CDR1 and CDR2 (germline): SGHRS, YFSETQ. The V end lost 0 bases, the J end lost 3 bases, and 10 bases lay between the germline ends. DNA of the CDR3: TGCGCCAGCAGCTTGGTCGGGGGAGACTACGAGCAGTACTTC. Amino acid sequence: CASSLVGGDYEQYF.

The chain recombines TRBV19 with TRBJ1-4; D uncertain. Germline V gives CDR1 LNHDA, CDR2 SQIVND (reference sequence). The V and J ends lost 2 bases and 8 bases respectively, with 12 bases between them. This CDR3 has 14 residues. The CDR3 coding sequence is TGTGCCAGTAGTATATCCATTACGGGGGAAAAACTGTTTTTT. Protein sequence: CASSISITGEKLFF.

The chain links TRBV7-2 to TRBJ1-1; 7 nucleotides agree with TRBD1. The CDR3 is 13 amino acids. V lost 5 bases and J lost 5; bases outside the gene matches: 5. Germline V gene sequence: CDR1 SGHTA, CDR2 FQGNSA. CDR3: CASSTRQGTEAFF. DNA for the CDR3: TGTGCCAGCAGCACGAGACAGGGAACTGAAGCTTTCTTT.

The rearrangement uses TRBV10-3 and TRBJ2-7, with D unclear. Between the trimmed V and J ends, which lost 6 bases and 6 bases, there was a span of 18 bases. This CDR3 region has 14 residues. Per germline, CDR1 ENHRY and CDR2 SYGVKD. The CDR3 loop reads CAISPVGRSGEQYF. CDR3 bases: TGTGCCATCAGCCCTGTTGGCAGGTCAGGCGAGCAGTACTTC.

The chain links TRBV5-1 to TRBJ2-5; 8 nucleotides line up with TRBD1. V dropped 4 bases and J dropped 0; count of bases not matched to a gene: 11. The germline V gene encodes CDR1 SGHRS and CDR2 YFSETQ. This CDR3 region has 17 residues. The CDR3 loop is CASSLPRDRPYQETQYF. The CDR3 DNA follows: TGCGCCAGCAGCCTACCCCGGGACAGGCCGTACCAAGAGACCCAGTACTTC.

Regarding this clone: The junction departs from germline at one end; a sequencing error may be responsible. The sample contains more than one DNA sequence encoding this CDR3. The chain combines TRBV6-1 with TRBJ1-1, with D possibly being TRBD1 (6 bases). The CDR3 contains 13 residues. Germline CDR1 is MNHNS and CDR2 is SASEGT. The CDR3 loop is CASDKTGLSEAFF. The DNA for the CDR3 is TGTGCCAGCGACAAAACAGGGCTCTCTGAGGCTTTCTTT.

The CDR3 coding sequence is TGTGCCAGTAGTATAGATCTGGAGTACAATGAGCAGTTCTTC. Its translation: CASSIDLEYNEQFF. V and J are TRBV19 and TRBJ2-1; D call uncertain. Germline V gene data show CDR1 as LNHDA and CDR2 as SQIVND (reference sequence). The CDR3 length is 14 residues. V gave up 0 bases and J gave up 4 bases, with 7 bases separating them.

This chain links TRBV6-6 with TRBJ1-1; D ambiguous. Between the trimmed V and J ends, which lost 2 bases and 4 bases, there was a span of 5 bases. Germline-derived CDR1 and CDR2 are MNHNY and SVGAGI (reference sequence). The CDR3 extends over 12 amino acids. In nucleotides, the CDR3 is TGTGCCAGCAGTTACGAGGCCACTGAAGCTTTCTTT. Encoded protein: CASSYEATEAFF.

This chain joins TRBV5-6 and TRBJ1-2, with TRBD1 matching over 8 bases. CDR3 length: 14 amino acids. Germline V CDR1 and CDR2: SGHDT, YYEEEE. With 4 bases clipped from V and 8 bases from J, the junction kept 10 bases outside the gene matches. CDR3 protein: CASSQAMTGEGYTF. The CDR3 nucleotides read TGTGCCAGCAGCCAAGCCATGACAGGGGAAGGCTACACCTTC.